This is a list of T cell receptor beta chains from one sample in a study of blood T cell repertoires in COVID-19. Data came from immunoSEQ multiplex PCR; TCRdb stores just in-frame clones and leaves some out. The sample carries some 250,000 clones, approximately 83% recorded once. What was sequenced was peripheral blood. Every receptor here comes from a woman in her twenties or thirties who had recovered from COVID-19. Each CDR3 is given with its conserved first and last residue. A D gene is named only where the DNA matches it firmly. Only part of the rows carry a size: once, few, many, or a class if the clone is expanded.

abundance	v_gene	j_gene	d_gene	CDR3nt	CDR3aa
-	TRBV6-5	TRBJ2-1	TRBD2	TGTGCCAGCAAGTTCCAGCGGGGATCCAATGAGCAGTTCTTC	CASKFQRGSNEQFF
-	TRBV7-2	TRBJ1-5	-	TGTGCCAGCAGCTTAGTTGGCGGGGGCGGTCAGCCCCAGCATTTT	CASSLVGGGGQPQHF
-	TRBV5-4	TRBJ2-3	TRBD2	TGTGCCAGCAGCTCCGCTGCGGGGGGACGGGGAGATACGCAGTATTTT	CASSSAAGGRGDTQYF
-	TRBV28	TRBJ2-7	-	TGTGCCAGCAGTTTAGGAAAGGCAGGGGACGAGCAGTACTTC	CASSLGKAGDEQYF
-	TRBV11-1	TRBJ1-2	TRBD1	TGTGCCAGCAGCCCCCCACAGGGGGCCGATTTCTATGGCTACACCTTC	CASSPPQGADFYGYTF
-	TRBV24-1	TRBJ2-3	-	TGTGCCACCACCACGAAGGAGGGGGAGGGCCCAGATACGCAGTATTTT	CATTTKEGEGPDTQYF
-	TRBV14	TRBJ2-7	TRBD2	TGTGCCAGCAGCCGGGGGAATCTAGCGGCCGAGCAGTACTTC	CASSRGNLAAEQYF
-	TRBV21-1	TRBJ2-5	-	TGTGCCAGCAGTAATCAACATTTAGGACCCGTCAGGTGGGACTGGGCGTACCAAGAGACCCAGTACTTC	CASSNQHLGPVRWDWAYQETQYF
-	TRBV6-1	TRBJ2-3	-	TGTGCCAGCAGTGTACTAAAAGAGACAGCCTCAGATACGCAGTATTTT	CASSVLKETASDTQYF
few	TRBV5-1	TRBJ2-1	-	TGCGCCAGCAGCTTGGGTCCCTCCGATGAGCAGTTCTTC	CASSLGPSDEQFF
many	TRBV2	TRBJ2-2	TRBD1	TGTGCCAGCGCCGGGACAGGGGAGACCGGGGAGCTGTTTTTT	CASAGTGETGELFF
many	TRBV6-6	TRBJ2-6	TRBD1	TGTGCCAGCAGTAGATTGTTAACCGGGACAGGGTCTGGGGCCAACGTCCTGACTTTC	CASSRLLTGTGSGANVLTF
-	TRBV12-3/TRBV12-4	TRBJ1-2	-	TGTGCCAGCAGTTTCGATACAGCTGGCTACACCTTC	CASSFDTAGYTF
-	TRBV3-1/TRBV3-2	TRBJ2-2	-	TGTGCCAGCAGCCCGACGGGGACCGGGGAGCTGTTTTTT	CASSPTGTGELFF
once	TRBV4-2	TRBJ2-3	-	TGTGCCAGCAGCCTCCAACCCAGGCAGGTCTCTAGCACAGATACGCAGTATTTT	CASSLQPRQVSSTDTQYF
-	TRBV5-1	TRBJ1-1	-	TGCGCCAGCAGCTTGGATTGGGTGGGCAACACTGAAGCTTTCTTT	CASSLDWVGNTEAFF